These 5 T cell receptor beta chains came from one sample sequenced in a study of multiple sclerosis patients with progressive multifocal leukoencephalopathy. Time point meaning: roughly 13 months of natalizumab therapy. Assay: immunoSEQ multiplex PCR; the TCRdb copy retains only in-frame clones and omits some. In the table there are 20,000 to 25,000 clones, approximately 90% of which are singletons. Sample: PBMCs, taken from a patient treated with natalizumab. The receptors were sampled from a young man with multiple sclerosis.

The chain carries TRBV11-2 and TRBJ2-5, with D tentatively TRBD1 or TRBD2 (5 bases each). Trimming shortened V by 3 bases and J by 1 base, and 12 bases separated the two germline ends. The CDR3 runs 15 residues. Germline lookup yields CDR1 SGHAT and CDR2 FQNNGV. The CDR3 is CASSLGRKLQETQYF. In DNA form, the CDR3 reads TGTGCCAGCAGCTTGGGACGTAAGCTCCAAGAGACCCAGTACTTC. Using reference TRBV11-2 and TRBJ2-5 for the parts outside the CDR3, the full variable domain is EAGVAQSPRYKIIEKRQSVAFWCNPISGHATLYWYQQILGQGPKLLIQFQNNGVVDDSQLPKDRFSAERLKGVDSTLKIQPAKLEDSAVYLCASSLGRKLQETQYFGPGTRLLVL.

The genes are TRBV2 and TRBJ2-7; 7 bases align to TRBD1. Germline CDR1 SNHLY, CDR2 FYNNEI. Losses at the gene ends were 1 base for V and 3 bases for J; bases not matched to a gene: 9. CDR3 length equals 16 residues. CDR3 protein: CASSEEIPRQGYEQYV. The CDR3 DNA sequence: TGTGCCAGCAGTGAAGAGATACCGAGACAGGGCTACGAGCAGTACGTC.

V is TRBV6-5 and J is TRBJ1-2; TRBD1 matches 7 bases. Germline CDR1 and CDR2: MNHEY and SVGAGI. The CDR3 runs 13 residues. After removal of 5 bases from V and 3 bases from J, the junction contained 3 bases not matched to a gene. In DNA, the CDR3 is TGTGCCAGCAGTAAGGGACAGTACTATGGCTACACCTTC. Residues: CASSKGQYYGYTF.

The V call is TRBV6-1, the J call TRBJ2-5; D possibly corresponds to TRBD2 (5 bases). Judging by the DNA end, TRBJ2-7 fits better; the J call may be wrong. The germline CDR1 and CDR2 sequences are MNHNS and SASEGT. The CDR3 is 18 amino acids. CDR3 nucleotide sequence: TGTGCCAGCAGTGGCCGGGAACCGCATCTGGGAATCTCCTACGAGCAGTACTTC. Translation: CASSGREPHLGISYEQYF.

The rearrangement uses TRBV19 and TRBJ1-1; D ambiguous. Per germline, CDR1 LNHDA and CDR2 SQIVND (reference sequence). The V and J ends lost 5 bases and 0 bases respectively, with 22 bases between them. The CDR3 contains 18 residues. CDR3 DNA sequence: TGTGCCAGTAGTCCCCTTTTGTCCTTCCTGAAGATGAACACTGAAGCTTTCTTT. This sequence encodes CASSPLLSFLKMNTEAFF.